This TCR beta chain was sequenced in a study of T cell repertoires in cytomegalovirus infection. This clonotype was counted a few times. Antigen: not known. The CDR3 length is 15 residues. The germline gives CDR1 LGHNA, CDR2 YNFKEQ. V was trimmed by 4 bases and J by 3 bases, leaving 13 bases between them. TCRdb re-called the reads through MiXCR, storing one row per CDR3 protein. Counted here are 700,000 to 850,000 distinct CDR3 sequences, approximately 32% occurring once; the ten biggest clones make up roughly 12%. The gene calls are TRBV4-2 and TRBJ1-5, with D maybe TRBD1 (6 bases). The source was cultured CD8+ T cells from PBMCs, collected from culture after CMV antigen stimulation. The receptor was derived from a human donor in good health (CMV status not recorded). Some clones in this sample may be carry-over from other donors' samples. CDR3 loop: CASSRDRSPNQPQHF. The CDR3 DNA follows: TGTGCCAGCAGCCGCGACAGGTCTCCCAATCAGCCCCAGCATTTT.